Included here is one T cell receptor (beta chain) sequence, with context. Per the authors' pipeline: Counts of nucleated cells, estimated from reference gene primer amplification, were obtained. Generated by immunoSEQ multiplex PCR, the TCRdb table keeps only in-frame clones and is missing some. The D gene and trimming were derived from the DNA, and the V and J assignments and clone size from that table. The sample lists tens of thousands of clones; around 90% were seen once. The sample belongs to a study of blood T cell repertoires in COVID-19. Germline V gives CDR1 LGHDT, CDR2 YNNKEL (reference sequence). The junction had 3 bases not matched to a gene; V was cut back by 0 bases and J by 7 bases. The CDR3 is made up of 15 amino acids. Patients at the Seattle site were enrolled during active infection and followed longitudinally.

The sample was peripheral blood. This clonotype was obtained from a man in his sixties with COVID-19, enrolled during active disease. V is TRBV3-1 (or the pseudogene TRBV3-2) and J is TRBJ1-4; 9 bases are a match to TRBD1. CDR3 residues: CASSQDWTGAEKLFF. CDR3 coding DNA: TGTGCCAGCAGCCAAGATTGGACAGGGGCTGAAAAACTGTTTTTT.